The present T cell receptor (beta chain) was sequenced within a study of glioma-infiltrating T cells. This clonotype was seen only once. This CDR3 has 13 residues. Germline V gene lookup returns CDR1 DFQATT and CDR2 SNEGSKA (reference sequence). V was clipped by 3 bases and J by 9 bases; unmatched bases: 5. The iRepertoire nested amplicon-rescue multiplex PCR amplified TCR alpha and beta CDR3s from RNA. One-step reverse transcription and amplification started from approximately 100-400 ng of tissue mRNA or PBMC total RNA. MiXCR, run by TCRdb on the multiplex PCR reads, gives a single entry per CDR3 protein. This sample has around 140,000 distinct CDR3 sequences, with roughly 43% found just once.

The origin of this receptor is a human donor with low-grade glioma or glioblastoma, undergoing nonglioma brain surgery, or in good health (not recorded which). Sample: glioma tissue, nonneoplastic brain tissue, or PBMCs (not recorded which). J is TRBJ1-6 and V is TRBV20-1; 7 bases fit TRBD1. This chain's CDR3 is CSASEGALSPLHF. CDR3 DNA sequence: TGCAGTGCTAGTGAGGGGGCGCTTTCACCCCTCCACTTT.